Listed below are T cell receptor beta chains from one sample, sequenced in a study of regulatory T cells in long-lasting Graves disease. Each CDR3 protein gets one entry after TCRdb re-called the multiplex PCR reads with MiXCR. The sample has 440,000 or so distinct CDR3 sequences; approximately 16% are singletons. The same data also contributed to another study, on T cells in Graves' hyperthyroidism and ophthalmopathy.

The sample consisted of peripheral blood mononuclear cells (PBMCs), taken at new diagnosis, from a patient treated with antithyroid drugs. The receptor set was obtained from a woman between 25 and 40 years old with Graves disease. Both conserved end residues are part of each CDR3. D genes are given only for firm matches. Some rows mark clone size as missing; the rest say once, few, many or name a class of expanded clone.

cdr3_nt: TGTGCCAGCAGCTTCGACAGTCCCATCAGGGGAAACACTGAAGCTTTCTTT; cdr3_aa: CASSFDSPIRGNTEAFF; j_call: TRBJ1-1; clone_size: many; v_call: TRBV5-1; d_call: NA
cdr3_nt: TGTGCCAGCTCACCACGGGACGATGAGCAGTTCTTC; cdr3_aa: CASSPRDDEQFF; j_call: TRBJ2-1; clone_size: many; v_call: TRBV18; d_call: NA
cdr3_nt: TGTGCCAGCAGTTTATTTGGGGGGCGGGAAGTAAATTCACCCCTCCACTTT; cdr3_aa: CASSLFGGREVNSPLHF; j_call: TRBJ1-6; clone_size: NA; v_call: TRBV27; d_call: NA
cdr3_nt: TGCAGTGCTACCTATCCCCTCTCCCGCGGGAGCTCCTACAATGAGCAGTTCTTC; cdr3_aa: CSATYPLSRGSSYNEQFF; j_call: TRBJ2-1; clone_size: few; v_call: TRBV20-1; d_call: TRBD2
cdr3_nt: TGTGCCAGCAGCTTTCGGCTGGGACAGGGGTACGAGCAGTACTTC; cdr3_aa: CASSFRLGQGYEQYF; j_call: TRBJ2-7; clone_size: once; v_call: TRBV7-2; d_call: TRBD1
cdr3_nt: TGTGCCAGTACCCGGGACAGGGGCCATAGACAGCCCCAGCATTTT; cdr3_aa: CASTRDRGHRQPQHF; j_call: TRBJ1-5; clone_size: NA; v_call: TRBV19; d_call: TRBD1
cdr3_nt: TGTGCCAGCACCTTGAGTACCGGAGTGACAGTCTATGGCTACACCTTC; cdr3_aa: CASTLSTGVTVYGYTF; j_call: TRBJ1-2; clone_size: NA; v_call: TRBV11-2; d_call: NA
cdr3_nt: TGTGCCAGCAGTACTCCGGGACTAGCGGGACACGAGCAGTACTTC; cdr3_aa: CASSTPGLAGHEQYF; j_call: TRBJ2-7; clone_size: many; v_call: TRBV28; d_call: TRBD2
cdr3_nt: TGCGCCAGCAGCTTGAGAGGGTTGGAGGGGATCATCCCCGAAACTTTCTTT; cdr3_aa: CASSLRGLEGIIPETFF; j_call: TRBJ1-1; clone_size: NA; v_call: TRBV5-1; d_call: NA
cdr3_nt: TGCGCCAGCAGCTTGACGGCGGAGGGGCCCTACAATGAGCAGTTCTTC; cdr3_aa: CASSLTAEGPYNEQFF; j_call: TRBJ2-1; clone_size: few; v_call: TRBV5-1; d_call: NA
cdr3_nt: TGTGCCAGCAGCTCAGAAGTGGGACGGAGGTTGAGCTCCTATAATTCACCCCTCCACTTT; cdr3_aa: CASSSEVGRRLSSYNSPLHF; j_call: TRBJ1-6; clone_size: few; v_call: TRBV11-2; d_call: NA
cdr3_nt: TGTGCCAGCAGCCCGGAATCCCAATACAATGAGCAGTTCTTC; cdr3_aa: CASSPESQYNEQFF; j_call: TRBJ2-1; clone_size: NA; v_call: TRBV9; d_call: NA
cdr3_nt: TGTGCCACCAACAATTACGCGCGGGGGGGGACCTACAATGAGCAGTTCTTC; cdr3_aa: CATNNYARGGTYNEQFF; j_call: TRBJ2-1; clone_size: few; v_call: TRBV15; d_call: TRBD2
cdr3_nt: TGTGCCAGTGGTTCCGGGGCCAACGTCCTGACTTTC; cdr3_aa: CASGSGANVLTF; j_call: TRBJ2-6; clone_size: few; v_call: TRBV11-2; d_call: NA
cdr3_nt: TGCGCCAGCAGCTTGGCCCTCGACGCGGGAGTTGTAGAGACCCAGTACTTC; cdr3_aa: CASSLALDAGVVETQYF; j_call: TRBJ2-5; clone_size: few; v_call: TRBV5-1; d_call: TRBD2
cdr3_nt: TGTGCCAGCAGCCCTACACAGGGCAGCGGGAAGAGAGGCACAGATACGCAGTATTTT; cdr3_aa: CASSPTQGSGKRGTDTQYF; j_call: TRBJ2-3; clone_size: many; v_call: TRBV12-3/TRBV12-4; d_call: NA
cdr3_nt: TGTGCCAGCAGTTTAGGCGGGGCCAGCTCCTACGAGCAGTACTTC; cdr3_aa: CASSLGGASSYEQYF; j_call: TRBJ2-7; clone_size: many; v_call: TRBV28; d_call: NA
cdr3_nt: TGTGCCAGCAGTTTACTACTAGCGGGAAGAGATACGCAGTATTTT; cdr3_aa: CASSLLLAGRDTQYF; j_call: TRBJ2-3; clone_size: many; v_call: TRBV27; d_call: TRBD2